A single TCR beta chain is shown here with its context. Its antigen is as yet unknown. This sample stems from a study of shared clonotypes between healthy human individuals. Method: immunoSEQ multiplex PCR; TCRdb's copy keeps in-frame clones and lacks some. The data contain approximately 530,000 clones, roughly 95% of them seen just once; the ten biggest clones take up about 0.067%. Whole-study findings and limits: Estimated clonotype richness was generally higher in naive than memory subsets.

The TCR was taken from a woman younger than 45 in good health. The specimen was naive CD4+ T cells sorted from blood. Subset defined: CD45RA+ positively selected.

The CDR3 bases are TGCAGCGTTGGAGGGCCCGTCAATGAGCAGTTCTTC. The encoded protein is CSVGGPVNEQFF. The gene calls are TRBV29-1 and TRBJ2-1; D may be TRBD2 (5 bases). Germline CDR1 reads SQVTM; CDR2 reads ANQGSEA. The CDR3 spans 12 residues. Trimming took off 4 bases at V and 6 bases at J, with 10 bases between the two ends.